Shown below are 11 T cell receptor beta chains from a single sample sequenced in a study of blood T cell repertoires in COVID-19. TCRdb's table, derived via immunoSEQ multiplex PCR, lists solely in-frame clones and lacks some. The sample includes about 120,000 clones, 88% of them seen just once. Sample: peripheral blood. Receptor source: a human donor in a cohort sampled during active COVID-19.

This clone occurred once. The rearrangement links TRBV4-2 to TRBJ2-7; D is undetermined. Deletions cut 0 bases from V and 0 bases from J, with 6 bases between. CDR1 is LGHNA and CDR2 is YNFKEQ in the germline V gene. The CDR3 runs to 14 residues. CDR3 protein: CASSQDRSSYEQYF. The CDR3, as DNA: TGTGCCAGCAGCCAAGATCGGAGCTCCTACGAGCAGTACTTC.

V is TRBV19 and J is TRBJ2-7, with D possibly TRBD1 on 6 matching bases. CDR1 LNHDA and CDR2 SQIVND come from the germline V gene (reference sequence). Trimming took 5 bases from V and 5 from J, leaving 13 bases between them. The CDR3 loop spans 13 amino acids. CDR3 sequence: CASSHSWDNEQYF. The CDR3 DNA follows: TGTGCCAGTAGTCACTCCTGGGACAACGAGCAGTACTTC.

This clone occurred once. The V call is TRBV19, the J call TRBJ2-2, with TRBD1 identical over 7 bases. V was clipped by 9 bases and J by 6 bases; unmatched bases: 4. The CDR3 contains 12 residues. Per germline, CDR1 LNHDA and CDR2 SQIVND (reference sequence). As DNA, the CDR3 is TGTGCCAGCACAGACAGGGCCGGGGAGCTGTTTTTT. It encodes CASTDRAGELFF.

V gene TRBV11-2 combines with J gene TRBJ2-1, with D possibly being TRBD1 (6 bases). Germline assignment: CDR1 SGHAT and CDR2 FQNNGV. Trimming shortened V by 4 bases and J by 7 bases, and 20 bases separated the two germline ends. CDR3 size: 16 residues. In DNA, the CDR3 is TGTGCCAGCAGCTCAGTGGGGCGAGGGGGATTAAATGAGCAGTTCTTC. This translates into CASSSVGRGGLNEQFF. The full variable domain, with the rest looked up from reference TRBV11-2 and TRBJ2-1, is EAGVAQSPRYKIIEKRQSVAFWCNPISGHATLYWYQQILGQGPKLLIQFQNNGVVDDSQLPKDRFSAERLKGVDSTLKIQPAKLEDSAVYLCASSSVGRGGLNEQFFGPGTRLTVL.

For the CDR3, the DNA is TGTGCCATCACCTCGCGCACAGGCTACGAGCAGTACTTC. Its translation: CAITSRTGYEQYF. The V and J genes are TRBV10-3 and TRBJ2-7; D may be TRBD1 (5 bases). Trimming took off 7 bases at V and 3 bases at J, with 13 bases between the two ends. Germline V gives CDR1 ENHRY, CDR2 SYGVKD. The CDR3 sequence is 13 residues long.

The chain carries TRBV25-1 and TRBJ2-1, with D uncertain. This CDR3 has 13 residues. The germline V gene encodes CDR1 MGHDK and CDR2 SYGVNS. The V end lost 11 bases, the J end lost 5 bases, and 16 bases lay between the germline ends. The CDR3 protein is CASEYGANNEQFF. The CDR3 region has the DNA TGTGCCTCCGAGTACGGAGCGAACAATGAGCAGTTCTTC.

The genes are TRBV19 and TRBJ1-2; TRBD1 is a possible D gene (6 bases). V was cut by 3 bases and J by 3 bases, with 17 bases left in between. Germline loops: CDR1 LNHDA, CDR2 SQIVND (reference sequence). The CDR3 loop spans 16 amino acids. The CDR3 reads CASSINYRDNHYGYTF. The CDR3 coding sequence is TGTGCCAGTAGTATTAATTACCGGGACAACCACTATGGCTACACCTTC.

The rearrangement joins TRBV7-6 to TRBJ2-3; D is unresolved. The germline V gene encodes CDR1 SGHVS and CDR2 FNYEAQ. The CDR3 has 14 amino acids. Trimming took off 5 bases at V and 5 bases at J, with 14 bases between the two ends. The CDR3 loop reads CASSPAAPGDTQYF. The DNA for the CDR3 is TGTGCCAGCAGCCCCGCCGCCCCCGGAGATACGCAGTATTTT.

The chain combines TRBV19 with TRBJ1-1, with D perhaps matching TRBD1 (5 bases). Germline CDR1 reads LNHDA; CDR2 reads SQIVND (reference sequence). The CDR3 is 16 amino acids. Trimming shortened V by 4 bases and J by 1 base, and 16 bases separated the two germline ends. CDR3 in amino acids: CASSTGGRRRNTEAFF. CDR3 nucleotide sequence: TGTGCCAGTAGTACCGGGGGGAGGCGGAGGAACACTGAAGCTTTCTTT.

The J gene is TRBJ2-1, the V gene TRBV10-2; 8 bases agree with TRBD1. The germline V gene encodes CDR1 WSHSY and CDR2 SAAADI. V shed 8 bases and J 6 bases; nucleotides not matched to a gene: 12. This CDR3 has 15 amino acids. The CDR3 nucleotides read TGCGCCAGCGGGCGGACAGGGACGAGAGGCAATGAGCAGTTCTTC. Its protein is CASGRTGTRGNEQFF.

The chain is built from TRBV6-6 and TRBJ1-5; 7 nucleotides agree with TRBD1. Germline V gives CDR1 MNHNY, CDR2 SVGAGI (reference sequence). V shed 3 bases and J 8 bases; nucleotides not matched to a gene: 10. The CDR3 loop spans 15 amino acids. The CDR3 loop is CASSYPDRDKEPQHF. CDR3 bases: TGTGCCAGCAGTTATCCTGACAGGGATAAGGAGCCCCAGCATTTT.